The present T cell receptor beta chain was sequenced within a study of T cell repertoires in ileal Crohn's disease. Study-wide background: Median disease duration was approximately eight years; less than 45% smoked at surgery.

Included were adult ileal or ileocolonic Crohn's patients indicated for ileocolonic resection. Per sample, about 480 nanograms of biopsy DNA were TCRB immunosequenced. Data came from immunoSEQ multiplex PCR; TCRdb stores just in-frame clones and leaves some out. The sample lists about 2,400 clones, about 70% occurring once. Germline CDR1 is LGHNA and CDR2 is YNFKEQ. This CDR3 has 16 amino acids. With 0 bases removed from V and 5 bases from J, the gap between germline ends came to 16 bases. Overall study findings and caveats: Every patient over 26.8% clonality showed endoscopic recurrence.

To note about this clone: No antigen is known for it.

The chain joins TRBV4-2 to TRBJ1-2; perhaps TRBD1 as D (5 bases). Input material: ileal tissue. The TCR sequence derives from an adult with Crohn's disease. The CDR3 DNA reads TGTGCCAGCAGCCAAGATCGGGCAGGGAATAGGTATGGCTACACCTTC. Protein product: CASSQDRAGNRYGYTF.